The present T cell receptor (beta chain) was sequenced within a study of regulatory T cells in long-lasting Graves disease. The CDR3 is made up of 15 amino acids. With 3 bases clipped from V and 6 bases from J, the junction kept 5 bases outside the gene matches. Germline V lookup: CDR1 KGHDR, CDR2 SFDVKD. Time point in this sample: newly diagnosed GD, antithyroid drugs for less than 3 months. From RNA extracted from PBMCs, the TCR library was made. Combining iRepertoire HTBI primers with Arm-PCR of CDR3 regions, the authors built TCR beta libraries. TCRdb passed the multiplex PCR reads through MiXCR, listing each CDR3 protein once. The sample has a few hundred thousand distinct CDR3 sequences, approximately 15% seen once. This sample was also put to use in a study of T cells in Graves' hyperthyroidism and ophthalmopathy.

Sample: peripheral blood mononuclear cells (PBMCs), taken at new diagnosis, from a patient treated with antithyroid drugs. The gene calls are TRBV24-1 and TRBJ1-5, with 9 bases fitting TRBD1. This receptor was taken from a man aged 35 to 55 with Graves disease. The CDR3 loop is CATSDGDRVSQPQHF. The CDR3 bases are TGTGCCACCAGTGATGGGGACAGGGTTAGTCAGCCCCAGCATTTT.